What follows are 8 T cell receptor beta chains derived from one specimen sequenced in a study of blood T cell repertoires in COVID-19. The method was immunoSEQ multiplex PCR; TCRdb's version includes in-frame clones alone and lacks a portion of them. Here the sample spans approximately 300,000 clones, around 86% being singletons. The material sequenced was PBMCs or T cells enriched from blood (not recorded which). All receptors derive from a man in his thirties or forties who had recovered from COVID-19.

This rearrangement joins TRBV27 to TRBJ1-2; 9 bases map to TRBD1. The CDR3 spans 15 residues. Per germline, CDR1 MNHEY and CDR2 SMNVEV (reference sequence). Trimming at V came to 5 bases and at J to 4 bases, leaving 8 bases not matched to a gene. The DNA of the CDR3 is TGTGCCAGCAGTCCAAGCGGACAGGGGACCTATGGCTACACCTTC. This encodes CASSPSGQGTYGYTF.

V gene TRBV19 combines with J gene TRBJ1-3; 7 bases agree with TRBD1. Unmatched junction bases numbered 1, after V lost 9 bases and J lost 2 bases. This CDR3 is built from 12 residues. From germline, CDR1 is LNHDA and CDR2 SQIVND (reference sequence). DNA for the CDR3: TGTGCCAGCGGGACAGCTGGAAACACCATATATTTT. Translated, it gives CASGTAGNTIYF.

The chain couples TRBV11-2 to TRBJ2-2, with TRBD1 identical over 8 bases. Germline CDR1 reads SGHAT; CDR2 reads FQNNGV. Unmatched junction bases numbered 19, after V lost 7 bases and J lost 3 bases. The CDR3 contains 19 residues. The CDR3 DNA sequence: TGTGCCAGCAACATACGGTGGACAGGGTATAGGGAAGACACCGGGGAGCTGTTTTTT. Its protein is CASNIRWTGYREDTGELFF.

The chain uses TRBV3-1 (or the pseudogene TRBV3-2) and TRBJ2-7, with 9 positions matching TRBD1. This CDR3 has 14 residues. V lost 8 bases to trimming and J lost 5 bases; unmatched junction nucleotides: 10. Germline CDR1 is LGHDT and CDR2 is YNNKEL (reference sequence). In DNA, the CDR3 is TGTGCCAGCTCCAGGGACAGGGTAAGGAACGAGCAGTACTTC. It is translated as CASSRDRVRNEQYF.

In DNA, the CDR3 is TGCGCCAGCAGAGACAGGGGGGCTGGAAACACCATATATTTT. This encodes CASRDRGAGNTIYF. The gene calls are TRBV5-1 and TRBJ1-3; 9 bases are shared with TRBD1. V trimming: 5 bases; J trimming: 2 bases; junction bases outside the gene matches: 2. The germline V gene has CDR1 SGHRS and CDR2 YFSETQ. This CDR3 is 14 amino acids long.

The chain combines TRBV18 with TRBJ1-5, with 8 nucleotides matching TRBD1. The trim removed 5 bases at V and 3 bases at J, leaving 3 bases unmatched. The CDR3 contains 14 residues. Germline CDR1 and CDR2: KGHSH and LQKENI. CDR3 residues: CASSWTGHNQPQHF. In DNA form, the CDR3 reads TGTGCCAGCTCATGGACAGGGCACAATCAGCCCCAGCATTTT.

The CDR3 DNA follows: TGTGCCAGCAGCGACAGGGGGACTAGCGGCTCCTACGAGCAGTACTTC. Amino acid sequence: CASSDRGTSGSYEQYF. This chain joins TRBV25-1 and TRBJ2-7; 11 bases fit TRBD2. The CDR3 covers 16 residues. V trimming: 6 bases; J trimming: 0 bases; junction bases outside the gene matches: 7. The germline CDR1 and CDR2 sequences are MGHDK and SYGVNS.

The chain has TRBV3-1 (or the pseudogene TRBV3-2) and TRBJ1-5; the D gene is possibly TRBD1 (5 bases). Looked up from germline, CDR1 is LGHDT and CDR2 is YNNKEL (reference sequence). This CDR3 has 15 residues. Trimming cost V 4 bases and J 0 bases, with 10 bases left between them. The CDR3 region is CASSPGGTSNQPQHF. CDR3 nucleotide sequence: TGTGCCAGCAGCCCGGGCGGGACTAGCAATCAGCCCCAGCATTTT.